The subject of this entry is one T cell receptor beta chain. Its specificity is not known. This specimen comes from a study of shared clonotypes between healthy human individuals. Study at large: Used for every donor were three CD4 naive, three CD4 memory, two CD8 naive and one CD8 memory plate.

Sorted-subset replicate PCRs used around 200 ng DNA, around 27,000 T cell genomes. Sequenced by immunoSEQ multiplex PCR; TCRdb stores in-frame clones only, minus some. The table shows about 2.5 million clones, with less than 95% occurring only once. Germline V CDR1 and CDR2: SGHDN, FVKESK. V lost 3 bases to trimming and J lost 3 bases, with 18 bases between them. This CDR3 region has 17 residues. Study results and caveats: For naive CD4 cells, roughly 4.8% of clonotypes were shared across a few donors.

The origin of this receptor is a man between 18 and 29 years old in good health. Some clones in this sample may be carry-over from other donors' samples. The chain links TRBV14 to TRBJ2-1; D is possibly TRBD1 (6 bases). Sequencing was carried out using naive CD4+ T cells from PBMCs. Documented subset: CD45RA+ positively selected. CDR3 loop: CASSHAPNSGHYNEQFF. The CDR3 bases are TGTGCCAGCAGCCATGCCCCGAACTCGGGACACTACAATGAGCAGTTCTTC. Together with reference TRBV14 and TRBJ2-1, the CDR3 gives the full variable domain: EAGVTQFPSHSVIEKGQTVTLRCDPISGHDNLYWYRRVMGKEIKFLLHFVKESKQDESGMPNNRFLAERTGGTYSTLKVQPAELEDSGVYFCASSHAPNSGHYNEQFFGPGTRLTVL.